The clone carrying this TCR beta chain has only a few counts. This record belongs to a study of T-cell reconstitution after alpha-beta-depleted transplantation in children. Unique molecular identifiers were incorporated into the prepared TCRbeta library. MiXCR, applied by TCRdb to the PCR reads, yields one record per CDR3 protein. The profile shows approximately 390,000 distinct CDR3 sequences, approximately 11% of them singletons. Per germline, CDR1 SQVTM and CDR2 ANQGSEA. This CDR3 has 13 residues. The ends lost 5 bases at V and 6 bases at J; junction bases unmatched: 6. This chain connects TRBV29-1 to TRBJ1-2, with TRBD1 matching over 10 bases. The specimen comprised PBMCs from the stem cell graft donor, sampled from the stem cell graft. This TCR derives from a human donor who donated a stem cell graft to a child with acute myeloid leukemia. The CDR3 bases are TGCAGCGTTAGACAGGGGGCTGTTAATGGCTACACCTTC. This sequence encodes CSVRQGAVNGYTF.